The 30 T cell receptor beta chains below all came from one sample that was sequenced in a study of patients and donors after allogeneic stem cell transplantation. MiXCR, applied by TCRdb to the RT-PCR reads, yields one record per CDR3 protein. The sample records roughly 960,000 distinct CDR3 sequences, roughly 18% being singletons. The specimen was blood, either unsorted or a sorted T cell fraction (not recorded which). The receptors here all came from a human donor who was either an allogeneic HSCT recipient or a stem cell or donor lymphocyte infusion donor (not recorded which). It is not recorded whose cells these are; they may come from a transplant donor.

A few counts support this clonotype. This chain uses TRBV20-1 with TRBJ1-1, with unresolved D. Germline V gene sequence: CDR1 DFQATT, CDR2 SNEGSKA (reference sequence). V was clipped by 5 bases and J by 3 bases, with 13 bases between them. The CDR3 length is 13 residues. In DNA form, the CDR3 reads TGCAGTGCTCAATCAGGTGTATACACTGAAGCTTTCTTT. Residues: CSAQSGVYTEAFF.

The CDR3 loop reads CSAPDRGVGKNQPQHF. DNA for the CDR3: TGCAGTGCTCCCGACCGGGGAGTAGGGAAAAATCAGCCCCAGCATTTT. The chain is built from TRBV20-1 and TRBJ1-5; D is unclear. The germline V and J ends were trimmed by 5 bases and 4 bases, with 21 bases remaining between them. In germline, CDR1 is DFQATT, CDR2 SNEGSKA (reference sequence). The CDR3 extends over 16 amino acids.

This sequence joins TRBV10-3 and TRBJ1-2; 7 bases map to TRBD1. V shed 10 bases, J shed 8 bases, and the junction held 13 bases outside the gene matches. Germline V gene sequence: CDR1 ENHRY, CDR2 SYGVKD. The CDR3 is made up of 13 amino acids. The DNA for the CDR3 is TGTGCCACCGCCAGCGCGACAGGGATAGGCTACACCTTC. This sequence encodes CATASATGIGYTF.

This clonotype came up a few times. The V gene is TRBV15, the J gene TRBJ2-7; 9 nucleotides match TRBD1. CDR1 and CDR2 (germline): LNHNV, YYDKDF (reference sequence). This CDR3 spans 15 amino acids. Trimming cost V 0 bases and J 7 bases; bases outside gene matches: 7. The chain's CDR3 is CATSREGQGLREQYF. The CDR3 DNA reads as TGTGCCACCAGCAGAGAGGGACAGGGTCTGCGAGAGCAGTACTTC. Full variable domain (outside the CDR3, taken from reference TRBV15 and TRBJ2-7): DAMVIQNPRYQVTQFGKPVTLSCSQTLNHNVMYWYQQKSSQAPKLLFHYYDKDFNNEADTPDNFQSRRPNTSFCFLDIRSPGLGDTAMYLCATSREGQGLREQYFGPGTRLTVT.

This clonotype was recorded a few times. The chain uses TRBV14 and TRBJ1-1, with no clear D. Germline CDR1 is SGHDN and CDR2 is FVKESK. The CDR3 sequence is 13 residues long. Trimming pared 1 base from V and 4 bases from J, leaving 7 bases between. This chain's CDR3 is CASSQVGPTEAFF. The CDR3 DNA reads as TGTGCCAGCAGCCAAGTAGGGCCCACTGAAGCTTTCTTT. Complete variable domain (other parts from reference TRBV14 and TRBJ1-1): EAGVTQFPSHSVIEKGQTVTLRCDPISGHDNLYWYRRVMGKEIKFLLHFVKESKQDESGMPNNRFLAERTGGTYSTLKVQPAELEDSGVYFCASSQVGPTEAFFGQGTRLTVV.

The chain recombines TRBV9 with TRBJ1-5; D is unclear. V lost 0 bases, J lost 1 base, and 8 bases lay in between. Germline lookup yields CDR1 SGDLS and CDR2 YYNGEE. The CDR3 is 15 amino acids. Written as DNA, the CDR3 is TGTGCCAGCAGCGTAGCTGCAGGCAGCAATCAGCCCCAGCATTTT. Amino acid sequence: CASSVAAGSNQPQHF.

This clonotype was observed a handful of times. CDR3 residues: CASSFRVAGVETQYF. The CDR3 DNA is TGTGCCAGCAGTTTCAGGGTAGCGGGAGTGGAGACCCAGTACTTC. The chain carries TRBV12-3 or TRBV12-4 and TRBJ2-5; 9 nucleotides align to TRBD2. This CDR3 comprises 15 residues. Germline trimming cut 3 bases from V and 5 bases from J; bases unmatched to any gene: 7.

This clonotype was recorded a few times. This chain joins TRBV11-2 and TRBJ2-1; D gene unclear. Germline V CDR1 and CDR2: SGHAT, FQNNGV. The CDR3 spans 16 residues. The V end was cut by 5 bases, the J end by 0 bases, with 14 bases between. The CDR3 DNA reads as TGTGCCAGCAGCCAAACCCAGACACCCTCCTACAATGAGCAGTTCTTC. This translates into CASSQTQTPSYNEQFF.

The genes are TRBV6-4 and TRBJ2-1, with 11 bases fitting TRBD2. J was trimmed by 9 bases and V by 6 bases; bases with no gene match: 10. CDR3 length: 15 amino acids. Germline V gene sequence: CDR1 MRHNA, CDR2 SNTAGT. CDR3: CASSHSGGVSGEQFF. Here the CDR3 DNA reads TGTGCCAGCAGCCATAGCGGGGGGGTTTCGGGTGAGCAGTTCTTC.

In DNA form, the CDR3 reads TGTGCCAGCTCACCACGCCCGGGACAGAGCTACGAGCAGTACTTC. The encoded protein is CASSPRPGQSYEQYF. The V call is TRBV18, the J call TRBJ2-7, with 7 bases fitting TRBD1. Germline trimming cut 1 base from V and 3 bases from J; bases unmatched to any gene: 6. This CDR3 spans 15 amino acids. Germline CDR1 is KGHSH and CDR2 is LQKENI. Variable domain in full (rest from reference TRBV18 and TRBJ2-7): NAGVMQNPRHLVRRRGQEARLRCSPMKGHSHVYWYRQLPEEGLKFMVYLQKENIIDESGMPKERFSAEFPKEGPSILRIQQVVRGDSAAYFCASSPRPGQSYEQYFGPGTRLTVT.

This chain links TRBV12-3 or TRBV12-4 with TRBJ2-2; D tentatively reads TRBD1 or TRBD2 (5 bases each). With 8 bases removed from V and 1 base from J, the gap between germline ends came to 14 bases. The CDR3 runs 15 residues. The CDR3 bases are TGTGCCAGCGGGGCATCCGGGATGAACACCGGGGAGCTGTTTTTT. Its protein is CASGASGMNTGELFF.

V and J are TRBV29-1 and TRBJ2-3; TRBD1 agrees at 7 bases. Trimming removed 4 bases from V and 2 bases from J; junction bases left unmatched: 9. The length of the CDR3 is 15 residues. The germline V gene has CDR1 SQVTM and CDR2 ANQGSEA. For the CDR3, the DNA is TGCAGCGTTGCATACACAGGGGACCCCACAGATACGCAGTATTTT. It translates to CSVAYTGDPTDTQYF.

This clonotype showed up many times. V is TRBV12-3 or TRBV12-4 and J is TRBJ1-5; the D is unclear. The CDR3 contains 14 residues. V was trimmed by 3 bases and J by 4 bases, leaving 10 bases between them. The CDR3 DNA is TGTGCCAGCAGTTTCCTGGGTTTGAATCAGCCCCAGCATTTT. Translating it yields CASSFLGLNQPQHF.

This clonotype was observed a handful of times. The CDR3 is CATSETDRGLGYTF. The CDR3 coding sequence is TGTGCCACCAGTGAAACAGACAGGGGGCTTGGCTACACCTTC. The chain carries TRBV24-1 and TRBJ1-2; 10 positions agree with TRBD1. The germline V gene encodes CDR1 KGHDR and CDR2 SFDVKD. The CDR3 covers 14 residues. V shed 4 bases and J 7 bases; nucleotides not matched to a gene: 5.

V and J are TRBV20-1 and TRBJ1-2; D call uncertain. V was clipped by 4 bases and J by 6 bases, with 12 bases between them. The germline V gene has CDR1 DFQATT and CDR2 SNEGSKA (reference sequence). The CDR3 has 12 residues. Here the CDR3 DNA reads TGCAGTGCTACCGGGAGAGTCAATGGCTACACCTTC. It is translated as CSATGRVNGYTF.

There are a few counts of this clonotype. The chain has TRBV7-9 and TRBJ2-3, with TRBD1 as a possible D gene (5 bases). The germline gives CDR1 SEHNR, CDR2 FQNEAQ (reference sequence). The CDR3 has 16 residues. Between the trimmed V and J ends, which lost 5 bases and 0 bases, there was a span of 15 bases. For the CDR3, the DNA is TGTGCCAGCAGCACCCGGACACCGACTAGCACAGATACGCAGTATTTT. Protein: CASSTRTPTSTDTQYF.

This sequence joins TRBV9 and TRBJ2-5; D perhaps matches TRBD1 (5 bases). V gave up 4 bases and J gave up 1 base, with 14 bases separating them. CDR1 is SGDLS and CDR2 is YYNGEE in the germline V gene. The CDR3 sequence is 15 residues long. In DNA form, the CDR3 reads TGTGCCAGCAGCTCTCGACAGTTAGCCCAAGAGACCCAGTACTTC. This codes for CASSSRQLAQETQYF.

The V call is TRBV29-1, the J call TRBJ2-2, with D perhaps matching TRBD1 or TRBD2 (7 bases each). The CDR3 is 16 amino acids. Germline-derived CDR1 and CDR2 are SQVTM and ANQGSEA. V was shortened by 6 bases and J by 3 bases, with 20 bases between the two germline ends. The CDR3 protein is CSVSSNRGGDTGELFF. CDR3 DNA sequence: TGCAGCGTCAGTTCAAACAGGGGAGGGGACACCGGGGAGCTGTTTTTT.

This clonotype was seen a handful of times. The rearrangement uses TRBV20-1 and TRBJ2-7, with a possible D match to TRBD1 (6 bases). Germline assignment: CDR1 DFQATT and CDR2 SNEGSKA (reference sequence). The CDR3 extends over 14 amino acids. V dropped 3 bases and J dropped 2 bases, with 14 bases sitting between them. CDR3 amino acids: CSASGTQGAYEQYF. As DNA, the CDR3 is TGCAGTGCTAGTGGGACACAGGGTGCCTACGAGCAGTACTTC.

This clonotype was found a few times. The V gene is TRBV10-3, the J gene TRBJ2-1, with a tentative D call TRBD1 (5 bases). V lost 8 bases, J lost 9 bases, and 17 bases lay in between. Germline CDR1 and CDR2: ENHRY and SYGVKD. This CDR3 spans 13 amino acids. The CDR3 DNA sequence: TGTGCCATCGGGGATGACAGCTCCACTGAGCAGTTCTTC. Protein sequence: CAIGDDSSTEQFF.

V gene TRBV5-1 combines with J gene TRBJ2-1; 8 bases agree with TRBD2. V shed 7 bases and J 6 bases; nucleotides not matched to a gene: 9. This CDR3 contains 14 residues. Germline-derived CDR1 and CDR2 are SGHRS and YFSETQ. CDR3 coding DNA: TGCGCCAGCGGTAGCGGGGTCTCTGGCAATGAGCAGTTCTTC. This sequence encodes CASGSGVSGNEQFF.

The rearrangement joins TRBV6-1 to TRBJ2-3; 8 nucleotides align to TRBD1. Germline CDR1 is MNHNS and CDR2 is SASEGT. V gave up 6 bases and J gave up 1 base; unmatched junction bases: 6. The CDR3 consists of 15 residues. The CDR3 coding sequence is TGTGCCAGCAGATCAGGGGGCACGGGCACAGATACGCAGTATTTT. This encodes CASRSGGTGTDTQYF.

This chain uses TRBV29-1 with TRBJ2-1; 11 positions match TRBD1. Trimming took 5 bases from V and 7 from J; bases not matched to a gene: 10. The germline V gene has CDR1 SQVTM and CDR2 ANQGSEA. The length of the CDR3 is 15 residues. CDR3 sequence: CSVPFRDRGTNEQFF. CDR3 bases: TGCAGCGTTCCCTTCCGGGACAGGGGGACAAATGAGCAGTTCTTC.

This clonotype has more than one count but fewer than ten. The chain couples TRBV4-1 to TRBJ2-7; D perhaps matches TRBD1 (6 bases). From germline, CDR1 is MGHRA and CDR2 YSYEKL. The CDR3 has 13 residues. Trimming took 0 bases from V and 6 from J, leaving 9 bases between them. The CDR3 sequence is CASSQDQGGEQYF. CDR3 DNA: TGCGCCAGCAGCCAAGATCAAGGGGGCGAGCAGTACTTC.

The sample holds a few counts of this clonotype. V usage is TRBV20-1 and J usage is TRBJ1-1; D unresolved. V was cut by 5 bases and J by 5 bases, with 15 bases left in between. CDR1 DFQATT and CDR2 SNEGSKA come from the germline V gene (reference sequence). This CDR3 contains 13 residues. The CDR3 protein is CSASPSSRTEAFF. The CDR3 nucleotides are TGCAGTGCTTCCCCGTCCAGCCGGACTGAAGCTTTCTTT.

CDR3 nucleotide sequence: TGTGCCAGCAGTTTATCGGGGGACGGCCTAGGGAAACTGTTTTTT. Encoded protein: CASSLSGDGLGKLFF. The V call is TRBV27, the J call TRBJ1-4; tentative D call: TRBD1 (5 bases). The germline CDR1 and CDR2 sequences are MNHEY and SMNVEV (reference sequence). Trimming cost V 0 bases and J 11 bases, with 16 bases left between them. This CDR3 spans 15 amino acids.

This clonotype was detected a few times. The chain uses TRBV12-3 or TRBV12-4 and TRBJ1-6; 8 bases are shared with TRBD1. J lost 7 bases, V lost 7 bases, and 15 bases had no gene match. The CDR3 is 17 residues long. CDR3 loop: CASTNLPGGARNSPLHF. In DNA form, the CDR3 reads TGTGCCAGCACCAACTTACCAGGGGGCGCGAGGAATTCACCCCTCCACTTT.

The V gene is TRBV7-9, the J gene TRBJ1-1, with D possibly matching TRBD1 (6 bases). The CDR3 has 12 residues. V lost 1 base and J lost 11, with 11 bases in between. The germline gives CDR1 SEHNR, CDR2 FQNEAQ (reference sequence). In nucleotides, the CDR3 is TGTGCCAGCAGCTTAGGCCCAGGGGATGCTTTCTTT. It codes for CASSLGPGDAFF. Complete variable domain (other parts from reference TRBV7-9 and TRBJ1-1): DTGVSQNPRHKITKRGQNVTFRCDPISEHNRLYWYRQTLGQGPEFLTYFQNEAQLEKSRLLSDRFSAERPKGSFSTLEIQRTEQGDSAMYLCASSLGPGDAFFGQGTRLTVV.

As DNA, the CDR3 is TGTGCCAGCCCTGGCGGGGACGGTAGCAATCAGCCCCAGCATTTT. As protein: CASPGGDGSNQPQHF. The chain has TRBV12-3 or TRBV12-4 and TRBJ1-5; maybe TRBD1 (5 bases). The CDR3 covers 15 residues. Trimming removed 8 bases at V and 0 bases at J, with 14 bases between.

V usage is TRBV15 and J usage is TRBJ2-7; either TRBD1 or TRBD2 may supply D (5 bases each). V was trimmed by 0 bases and J by 0 bases, leaving 18 bases between them. CDR1 is LNHNV, CDR2 YYDKDF, per germline (reference sequence). CDR3 length equals 18 residues. The CDR3, as DNA: TGTGCCACCAGCAGAGACCCCACGGGACGGCCTAGCTCCTACGAGCAGTACTTC. This gives the protein CATSRDPTGRPSSYEQYF. Filled out from reference TRBV15 and TRBJ2-7, the complete variable domain reads DAMVIQNPRYQVTQFGKPVTLSCSQTLNHNVMYWYQQKSSQAPKLLFHYYDKDFNNEADTPDNFQSRRPNTSFCFLDIRSPGLGDTAMYLCATSRDPTGRPSSYEQYFGPGTRLTVT.